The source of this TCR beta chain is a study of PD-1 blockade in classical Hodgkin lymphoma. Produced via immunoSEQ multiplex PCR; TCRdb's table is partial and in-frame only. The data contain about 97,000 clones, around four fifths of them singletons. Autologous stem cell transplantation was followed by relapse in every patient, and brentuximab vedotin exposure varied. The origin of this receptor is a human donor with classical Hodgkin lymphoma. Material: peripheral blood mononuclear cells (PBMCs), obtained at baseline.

The CDR3 region is CASSLRGGYPYEQYF. For the CDR3, the DNA is TGTGCCAGCAGCCTCAGGGGGGGGTACCCCTACGAGCAGTACTTC. V and J are TRBV7-4 and TRBJ2-7; perhaps D is TRBD1 or TRBD2 (7 bases each). The germline V and J ends were trimmed by 5 bases and 2 bases, with 16 bases remaining between them. CDR3 length: 15 amino acids. The germline V gene encodes CDR1 SGHVT and CDR2 SQSDAQ.